This T cell receptor (beta chain) came from a study of T cells in Graves' hyperthyroidism and ophthalmopathy. The overall study: Peripheral blood was secured at the point of initial diagnosis, before any treatment.

V gave up 2 bases and J gave up 0 bases; unmatched junction bases: 5. Germline CDR1 reads SEHNR; CDR2 reads FQNEAQ (reference sequence). The CDR3 is made up of 16 amino acids. Findings and caveats of the study: Within blood appeared most thyroid clonotypes that had expanded above 0.001. A model of 13 V-J pairs discriminated ophthalmopathy from stable hyperthyroidism. Median prediction lead before ophthalmopathy onset was 5.5 to 7 months with the model.

In this sample, this clonotype turned up many times. The antigen remains undetermined. Template material for amplifying TCR beta CDR3 regions consisted of RNA transcripts. During a first-round RT-PCR of the TCR CDR3, the HTBI primer set was used. TCRdb fed the multiplex PCR reads into MiXCR, producing one record per CDR3 protein. The sample shows roughly 660,000 distinct CDR3 sequences, around 16% of them seen only once. The sample comprised blood. This chain connects TRBV7-9 to TRBJ2-3, with 7 bases identical to TRBD2. This TCR derives from a man aged 50 to 59 with Graves' hyperthyroidism. CDR3 sequence (DNA): TGTGCCAGCAGCTTACGAGGGAGGGCCAGCACAGATACGCAGTATTTT. This codes for CASSLRGRASTDTQYF.